The T cell receptor beta chain described here comes from a study of T cell responses to AZD1222 COVID-19 vaccine. Sequencing used immunoSEQ multiplex PCR; TCRdb keeps in-frame clones, though not all of them. The sample has approximately 160,000 clones, just under 95% seen once. This CDR3 has 14 residues. Germline V gene sequence: CDR1 SEHNR, CDR2 FQNEAQ (reference sequence). Deletions cut 7 bases from V and 0 bases from J, with 10 bases between. The receptor was isolated from an adult in good health. The V call is TRBV7-9, the J call TRBJ1-3; weak D call: TRBD1 (5 bases). The source was peripheral blood, collected on day 0 of AZD1222 vaccination. In DNA, the CDR3 is TGTGCCAGCACAGCAGGGAACTCTGGAAACACCATATATTTT. Translation gives CASTAGNSGNTIYF.